The T cell receptor beta chain under discussion was sequenced for a study of CD8 T cells in ankylosing spondylitis (dated by TCRdb to between 2016 and 2019). Some background on the complete study: T cell receptor beta repertoires were profiled in healthy donors and ankylosing spondylitis patients so that disease-linked TCR variants could be found. The full study cohort comprised some 27 ankylosing spondylitis patients and 110 or so healthy donors. Samples of peripheral blood were taken, and for ankylosing spondylitis patients, synovial fluid was collected as well.

This clonotype turned up a few times. The specificity of this receptor is unknown. Base qualities are not at hand, and no much larger clone is one base apart. The CDR3 runs 15 amino acids, cysteine and phenylalanine included. Only the CDR3 portion is preserved as DNA: 45 bases, with reading frame beginning at the first base. The V end loses 0 bases and the J end loses 3 bases, and a stretch of 10 bases separates them. CDR1 SGDLS and CDR2 YYNGEE were looked up in the germline V gene. Results and caveats for the whole study, not just this receptor: A TCR beta motif made up of several highly homologous amino acid variants appeared to be characteristic of blood from ankylosing spondylitis patients. According to the report, matched synovial fluid samples from ankylosing spondylitis patients were significantly enriched for the disease-linked clones. Some motif variants had previously been reported in the synovial fluid and blood of reactive arthritis patients, which suggests shared mechanisms of disease initiation. In peripheral blood, the disease-linked clones were found at relatively low frequencies and had a CD8+ phenotype.

The sequencing machine was an Illumina HiSeq 2500. Quantitative 5'-RACE with molecular barcodes was used to prepare TCR beta libraries. For the original study's pipeline: To identify disease-linked TCR variants, a new computational method was used, one built on a probabilistic model of VDJ rearrangement. TCRdb cleaned the public reads at Q25 with fastp, built clones with MiXCR and kept in-frame beta chains. Rows are combined by CDR3 protein, so each entry shows the most common genes and DNA. TCRdb's processing, not the authors' own work, is the source of the V and J calls. Counted in this sample were over 600,000 distinct CDR3 sequences; roughly 19% of them appeared once. In total, the top ten clones hold 15% to 20% of the sample.

The sequence links TRBV9 to TRBJ2-1, with TRBD2 tentatively as D gene (6 bases match). Input material: blood, either unsorted or a sorted T cell fraction (not recorded which). The receptor was derived from a male donor with ankylosing spondylitis. The CDR3 region: CASSVAGVDYNEQFF. The bases read TGTGCCAGCAGCGTAGCGGGGGTAGACTACAATGAGCAGTTCTTC.